This TCR beta chain was sequenced in a study of T-cell reconstitution after alpha-beta-depleted transplantation in children. Unique molecular identifiers were built into the TCRbeta library. TCRdb ran MiXCR on the PCR reads and lists one entry per CDR3 protein. The sample has about 540,000 distinct CDR3 sequences, 18% seen once. This clonotype occurred a few times. CDR1 is SGHNT and CDR2 is YYREEE in the germline V gene (reference sequence). The CDR3 length is 16 residues. The J segment lost 3 bases and the V segment lost 3 bases, leaving 10 bases of the junction unmatched. The V and J genes are TRBV5-4 and TRBJ2-3; the match to TRBD2 covers 7 bases. The sequence derives from a human donor who donated a stem cell graft to a child with acute lymphoblastic leukemia. Sequencing used PBMCs from the stem cell graft donor, obtained from the stem cell graft. In DNA form, the CDR3 reads TGTGCCAGCAGCTGGGGTGGCGGGAGTGGAACAGATACGCAGTATTTT. Translation: CASSWGGGSGTDTQYF.